This T cell receptor (beta chain) comes out of a study of T cell responses to AZD1222 COVID-19 vaccine. Overall study results and limits: Just a handful of AZD1222 recipients tested seropositive at baseline. Once two AZD1222 doses were given, Spike-specific TCR breadth and depth went up. CD4 TCRs linked to vaccination spanned spike, dominating at 160-218 and 743-854.

Using immunoSEQ multiplex PCR, the repertoire was profiled, and TCRdb retains in-frame clones only, with some absent. Among 160,000 or so clones listed, 90% to 95% were seen once. Germline V gene lookup returns CDR1 SGHRS and CDR2 YFSETQ. With 3 bases clipped from V and 5 bases from J, the junction kept 11 bases outside the gene matches. The CDR3 spans 16 residues. A remark on this clone: The antigen is not known.

Sample: peripheral blood, taken on day 0 of AZD1222 vaccination. The rearrangement joins TRBV5-1 to TRBJ2-4, with 7 nucleotides matching TRBD2. This receptor was identified in an adult in good health. The CDR3 region is CASSSMGLAEQNIQYF. CDR3 bases: TGCGCCAGCAGCTCAATGGGGCTAGCGGAGCAAAACATTCAGTACTTC.